The 22 T cell receptor beta chains below all came from one sample that was sequenced in a study of shared clonotypes between healthy human individuals. Assay: immunoSEQ multiplex PCR; the TCRdb copy retains only in-frame clones and omits some. The data show roughly 1,100,000 clones, approximately 72% seen once. Input material: memory CD4+ T cells sorted from blood. The subset was: CD45RA-negative fraction. The source of these receptors is a man between 18 and 29 years old in good health.

This chain connects TRBV2 to TRBJ1-1, with D tentatively TRBD1 (5 bases). CDR3 length: 14 residues. V lost 4 bases, J lost 5 bases, and 14 bases lay in between. CDR1 and CDR2 from the germline V gene are SNHLY and FYNNEI. CDR3: CASSGTPGGTEAFF. As DNA, the CDR3 is TGTGCCAGCAGTGGAACACCCGGGGGGACTGAAGCTTTCTTT.

There are a few counts of this clone. The chain recombines TRBV11-2 with TRBJ1-2, with D possibly TRBD1 on 5 matching bases. V was trimmed by 0 bases and J by 8 bases, leaving 13 bases between them. This CDR3 spans 14 amino acids. Germline loops: CDR1 SGHAT, CDR2 FQNNGV. The CDR3 is CASSLDLRRVGYTF. CDR3 DNA: TGTGCCAGCAGCTTAGATCTTCGCAGGGTGGGCTACACCTTC.

The genes are TRBV7-8 and TRBJ2-7; D not certain. The CDR3 consists of 15 residues. From germline, CDR1 is SGHVS and CDR2 FQNEAQ. V was trimmed by 7 bases and J by 1 base, leaving 17 bases between them. Written as DNA, the CDR3 is TGTGCCAGCACGAAGGGCAACCTTCAGTCCTACGAGCAGTACTTC. It codes for CASTKGNLQSYEQYF. The full variable domain, its missing parts supplied by reference TRBV7-8 and TRBJ2-7, is GAGVSQSPRYKVAKRGQDVALRCDPISGHVSLFWYQQALGQGPEFLTYFQNEAQLDKSGLPSDRFFAERPEGSVSTLKIQRTQQEDSAVYLCASTKGNLQSYEQYFGPGTRLTVT.

V usage is TRBV7-2 and J usage is TRBJ1-2; D is uncertain. CDR3 length: 13 amino acids. V lost 5 bases and J 2 bases, leaving 9 bases between the germline ends. CDR1 and CDR2 from the germline V gene are SGHTA and FQGNSA. This CDR3 reads CASSPLLNYGYTF. As DNA, the CDR3 is TGTGCCAGCAGCCCCCTGCTGAACTATGGCTACACCTTC.

The chain uses TRBV5-4 and TRBJ1-1; TRBD1 matches at 7 bases. The CDR3 has 17 residues. CDR1 SGHNT and CDR2 YYREEE come from the germline V gene (reference sequence). After removal of 6 bases from V and 2 bases from J, the junction contained 16 bases not matched to a gene. The CDR3 protein is CASISTPKGAGNTEAFF. The CDR3 DNA is TGTGCCAGCATCTCGACACCGAAGGGGGCTGGAAACACTGAAGCTTTCTTT.

This chain connects TRBV25-1 to TRBJ1-1; D is perhaps TRBD1 (6 bases). The CDR3 length is 14 residues. The germline CDR1 and CDR2 sequences are MGHDK and SYGVNS. V shed 3 bases and J shed 5 bases, with 13 bases lying between them. The CDR3, as DNA: TGTGCCAGCAGTGACGGGGGCCCCGCGACTGAAGCTTTCTTT. It codes for CASSDGGPATEAFF.

The rearrangement joins TRBV28 to TRBJ1-1; D not certain. This CDR3 has 11 amino acids. Deletions cut 1 base from V and 9 bases from J, with 6 bases between. Germline CDR1 MDHEN, CDR2 SYDVKM. CDR3 bases: TGTGCCAGCAGTTTATCGGGGAAAGCTTTCTTT. Amino acids: CASSLSGKAFF.

This clone has more than one count but fewer than ten. The chain carries TRBV18 and TRBJ2-7, with D possibly TRBD2 on 5 matching bases. V lost 4 bases and J 6 bases, leaving 13 bases between the germline ends. Looked up from germline, CDR1 is KGHSH and CDR2 is LQKENI. The CDR3 is made up of 13 amino acids. CDR3 sequence reads: CASSRTDSSEQYF. The CDR3 bases are TGTGCCAGCTCACGGACGGACTCGAGCGAGCAGTACTTC.

This chain links TRBV28 with TRBJ1-2, with 8 bases fitting TRBD1. Trimming removed 6 bases from V and 4 bases from J; junction bases left unmatched: 10. This CDR3 spans 15 amino acids. Germline V CDR1 and CDR2: MDHEN, SYDVKM. CDR3 sequence reads: CASSIGAGGIYGYTF. The CDR3 bases are TGTGCCAGCAGCATAGGGGCAGGGGGCATCTATGGCTACACCTTC.

The V call is TRBV7-9, the J call TRBJ1-5; 10 nucleotides align to TRBD1. With 4 bases clipped from V and 7 bases from J, the junction kept 4 bases outside the gene matches. The CDR3 is 14 residues long. Germline V gene lookup returns CDR1 SEHNR and CDR2 FQNEAQ (reference sequence). This CDR3 is CASSSGTGVQPQHF. The DNA of the CDR3 is TGTGCCAGCAGCTCAGGGACAGGGGTCCAGCCCCAGCATTTT.

This clone was observed once. This chain links TRBV28 with TRBJ1-1; 10 bases fit TRBD1. Germline lookup yields CDR1 MDHEN and CDR2 SYDVKM. The CDR3 loop spans 15 amino acids. J lost 7 bases, V lost 8 bases, and 13 bases had no gene match. CDR3 sequence: CASHPLDRGHDEAFF. The DNA for the CDR3 is TGTGCCAGCCACCCCCTCGACAGGGGGCACGATGAAGCTTTCTTT.

The chain carries TRBV7-6 and TRBJ2-7, with D unclear. Germline CDR1 and CDR2: SGHVS and FNYEAQ. The CDR3 has 16 amino acids. Trimming removed 5 bases at V and 0 bases at J, with 17 bases between. The CDR3 bases are TGTGCCAGCAGCCCTCCCTGGGTTACTGGCTCCTACGAGCAGTACTTC. Translation gives CASSPPWVTGSYEQYF. The variable domain in full, completed from reference TRBV7-6 and TRBJ2-7, reads GAGVSQSPRYKVTKRGQDVALRCDPISGHVSLYWYRQALGQGPEFLTYFNYEAQQDKSGLPNDRFSAERPEGSISTLTIQRTEQRDSAMYRCASSPPWVTGSYEQYFGPGTRLTVT.

The V call is TRBV30, the J call TRBJ2-7; 8 nucleotides align to TRBD2. From germline, CDR1 is GTSNPN and CDR2 SVGIG (reference sequence). Unmatched junction bases numbered 9, after V lost 0 bases and J lost 2 bases. The CDR3 has 16 amino acids. The CDR3 nucleotides read TGTGCCTGGAGTGTACTTACAGCGGGGGCCACCTACGAGCAGTACTTC. Its translation is CAWSVLTAGATYEQYF.

The CDR3 is CASSAGLAGVYEQYF. CDR3 in DNA: TGTGCCAGCAGCGCGGGACTAGCGGGAGTCTACGAGCAGTACTTC. The V call is TRBV11-2, the J call TRBJ2-5; 14 bases map to TRBD2. The better agreement between TRBJ2-7 and the DNA end casts doubt on the J call. The CDR3 extends over 15 amino acids. Germline CDR1 SGHAT, CDR2 FQNNGV.

The rearrangement uses TRBV5-1 and TRBJ2-7, with 9 bases fitting TRBD2. Trimming took 1 base from V and 3 from J; bases not matched to a gene: 11. The CDR3 is 17 residues long. Germline CDR1 and CDR2: SGHRS and YFSETQ. This chain's CDR3 is CASSLSWSSGGVYEQYF. CDR3 nucleotide sequence: TGCGCCAGCAGCTTGTCATGGAGTAGCGGGGGAGTCTACGAGCAGTACTTC.

This sequence joins TRBV6-5 and TRBJ2-5, with 8 nucleotides matching TRBD1. The DNA end is a closer match to TRBJ2-7, so the J assignment may be wrong. This CDR3 has 15 amino acids. Germline CDR1 is MNHEY and CDR2 is SVGAGI. CDR3 bases: TGTGCCAGCAGTTACCTAACAGGGGGCTCCTACGAGCAGTACTTC. This codes for CASSYLTGGSYEQYF.

The chain recombines TRBV28 with TRBJ2-7, with 10 bases fitting TRBD1. Germline trimming cut 8 bases from V and 4 bases from J; bases unmatched to any gene: 8. This CDR3 is 14 amino acids long. Germline assignment: CDR1 MDHEN and CDR2 SYDVKM. The CDR3 protein is CASVGQGNRYEQYF. In nucleotides, the CDR3 is TGTGCCAGCGTGGGACAGGGGAATCGGTACGAGCAGTACTTC.

The chain joins TRBV18 to TRBJ1-2; perhaps TRBD1 as D (5 bases). Trimming took off 2 bases at V and 6 bases at J, with 13 bases between the two ends. This CDR3 has 14 residues. Germline assignment: CDR1 KGHSH and CDR2 LQKENI. The CDR3 here is CASSPWEGRNGYTF. CDR3 nucleotide sequence: TGTGCCAGCTCACCATGGGAGGGGCGGAATGGCTACACCTTC.

This clone was counted once. This chain joins TRBV20-1 and TRBJ2-7, with D maybe TRBD2 (5 bases). The CDR3 sequence is 11 residues long. V was cut by 3 bases and J by 5 bases, with 8 bases left in between. The germline V gene encodes CDR1 DFQATT and CDR2 SNEGSKA (reference sequence). CDR3 protein: CSASGENEQYF. Written as DNA, the CDR3 is TGCAGTGCTAGCGGGGAGAACGAGCAGTACTTC.

This chain links TRBV10-3 with TRBJ2-7, with D uncertain. CDR1 and CDR2 from the germline V gene are ENHRY and SYGVKD. The CDR3 is 13 amino acids. Trimming cost V 5 bases and J 2 bases, with 10 bases left between them. This CDR3 is CAISHSQTYEQYF. The CDR3, as DNA: TGTGCCATCAGTCACTCGCAGACCTACGAGCAGTACTTC.

This chain joins TRBV6-6 and TRBJ2-1; maybe TRBD2 (5 bases). Germline-derived CDR1 and CDR2 are MNHNY and SVGAGI (reference sequence). The ends were cut back, 10 bases at V and 6 bases at J, with 19 bases in the middle. The CDR3 spans 14 residues. The CDR3 is CATETPAGVNEQFF. CDR3 nucleotide sequence: TGTGCCACCGAAACTCCGGCCGGGGTCAATGAGCAGTTCTTC.

In regard to this clone: Other nucleotide sequences in the sample specify the same CDR3. The chain links TRBV5-1 to TRBJ1-5; D ambiguous. V lost 0 bases to trimming and J lost 1 base, with 8 bases between them. There are 15 residues in the CDR3. CDR1 and CDR2 from the germline V gene are SGHRS and YFSETQ. CDR3 residues: CASSLDGTSNQPQHF. The CDR3 bases are TGCGCCAGCAGCTTGGACGGAACGAGCAATCAGCCCCAGCATTTT.